A selection of T cell receptor beta chains follows, all from one sample in a study of control samples from healthy donors and cancer patients. TCRdb keeps only in-frame clones here, not all; method: immunoSEQ multiplex PCR. The table records 80,000 to 100,000 clones, 85% to 90% of them present only once. The source material was blood. The receptors stem from a man aged 25-45 years in good health. Each CDR3 is given with its conserved first and last residue. D genes are given only for firm matches. Only part of the rows carry a size: once, few, many, or a class if the clone is expanded.

abundance	d_gene	v_gene	j_gene	CDR3nt	CDR3aa
-	-	TRBV9	TRBJ1-4	TGTGCCAGCTCCCGGGACGTAGGTGAAAAACTGTTTTTT	CASSRDVGEKLFF
few	-	TRBV5-1	TRBJ2-7	TGCGCCAGCAGCACGGACTCCTACGAGCAGTACTTC	CASSTDSYEQYF
once	-	TRBV7-3	TRBJ2-7	TGTGCCAGCAGCGAGTGGGTCGGGACCTACGAGCAGTACTTC	CASSEWVGTYEQYF
-	-	TRBV11-2	TRBJ2-3	TGTGCCAGCAGCCTTGGACCCTCGGGGGATACGCAGTATTTT	CASSLGPSGDTQYF
-	TRBD2	TRBV3-1/TRBV3-2	TRBJ2-2	TGTGCCAGCACAATAAATTTAGCGGGCGGAAACACCGGGGAGCTGTTTTTT	CASTINLAGGNTGELFF
once	-	TRBV18	TRBJ2-3	TGTGCCAGCTCACCACCGTATCCCACAGATACGCAGTATTTT	CASSPPYPTDTQYF
-	TRBD2	TRBV20-1	TRBJ2-3	TGCAGTGCTAGTGGCGGCCTAGCGGGAGTGGATACGCAGTATTTT	CSASGGLAGVDTQYF
-	-	TRBV6-1	TRBJ1-2	TGTGCCAGCAGTGAAAGCGGGACAAGAATTGGCTACACCTTC	CASSESGTRIGYTF
-	TRBD1	TRBV9	TRBJ1-2	TGTGCCAGCAGCGTAGCGTCAGGGGGGCTCTATGGCTACACCTTC	CASSVASGGLYGYTF
-	-	TRBV28	TRBJ1-4	TGTGCCAGCAGTTTGAGGGCGTCAAGTTGGGAAAAACTGTTTTTT	CASSLRASSWEKLFF
once	-	TRBV7-2	TRBJ2-7	TGTGCCAGCAGCTTAACCCTTGTCAACGAGCAGTACTTC	CASSLTLVNEQYF
few	-	TRBV4-1	TRBJ1-5	TGCGCCAGCAGCTCGGGGCACACTAATCAGCCCCAGCATTTT	CASSSGHTNQPQHF
-	TRBD2	TRBV30	TRBJ2-3	TGTGCCTGTCAGCGGGAGCTTCGGGTTACGCAGTATTTT	CACQRELRVTQYF
once	-	TRBV5-1	TRBJ2-1	TGCGCCAGCAGCTTAGGCAATGAGCAGTTCTTC	CASSLGNEQFF
once	-	TRBV7-2	TRBJ2-2	TGTGCCAGCAGCGCATCAGTGGTATCCACCGGGGAGCTGTTTTTT	CASSASVVSTGELFF
-	-	TRBV10-2	TRBJ2-7	TGCGCCAGCTCACAGGATTATCCCTACGAGCAGTACTTC	CASSQDYPYEQYF
-	-	TRBV6-2/TRBV6-3	TRBJ2-7	TGTGCCAGCAGTTACTCTTGGGGGTCCTACGAGCAGTACTTC	CASSYSWGSYEQYF
-	-	TRBV5-4	TRBJ2-7	TGTGCCAGCAGCTTGGGTGCGTACGAGCAGTACTTC	CASSLGAYEQYF